This TCR beta chain was captured by sequencing in a study of early T cells in non-severe SARS-CoV-2 infection (dated by TCRdb to 2020 to 2023). Background on the whole study: Because TCR sequencing relied on bulk RNA taken from unsorted whole blood, pairing of alpha and beta chains was not possible. What the work shows at the level of the full study, not this receptor alone: VDJdb matching was skewed toward anti-spike CD8 responses and likely underestimated virus-specific expansions, missing private and CD4 specificities.

Libraries were constructed by 5' RACE. Data came from a NextSeq 500. To correct for sequencing error and PCR bias, the TCR library protocol tagged individual cDNA molecules with unique molecular identifiers. Both TCR alpha and beta chains were sequenced, and tight co-correlation was observed between alpha and beta sequence abundances in each sample. In the source study's methods: Decombinator V4 was used to perform V gene, J gene and CDR3 annotation of TCR sequences. Expanded TCRs were defined as changing significantly between any two time points under a Poisson model with p below 0.0001. TCR abundances were normalised to the total number of TCRs sequenced per sample and expressed as counts per million. TRAV1-2 paired with TRAJ12, TRAJ20 or TRAJ33 defined MAIT TCRs, while TRAV10 paired with TRAJ18 defined iNKT TCRs. VDJdb, accessed 1 November 2021, was searched for CMV, EBV and SARS-CoV-2 annotated TCRs, excluding TCRs annotated for multiple antigens. TCRdb's own reprocessing of the public reads used fastp at Q25 and MiXCR and kept productive beta chains. Rows matching on CDR3 protein sequence are summarized as one entry with the most common DNA and genes. TCRdb, rather than the study authors, made the V and J calls. The sample includes 60,000 to 75,000 distinct CDR3 sequences, with 4.6% observed a single time. 3.5% to 4% of the sample is taken by the ten largest.

From the cysteine up to the phenylalanine, the CDR3 has a length of 18 residues. The DNA shown is the 54-base CDR3, in frame from base 1. From the germline V gene, CDR1 is LGHNA and CDR2 is YNFKEQ. For this chain, trimming is 0 bases at the V end and 1 base at the J end, and the number of junction bases without a gene match is 9. This was a case-control study nested in a cohort of healthcare workers in London, UK, who had nasopharyngeal swab PCR tests and blood samples taken every week. Healthcare workers were recruited between 23 and 31 March 2020, during the week of the UK lockdown, and were followed weekly for up to about 15 weeks. This clonotype was detected ten times or more. The clone's antigen remains unknown. Per-base quality was not reported, and no clone a single base away is much larger than it.

Rearrangement joined TRBV4-2 to TRBJ2-5, with 9 central nucleotides matching TRBD2. The sample here was whole blood, taken at baseline. The receptor's source is an adult who was a healthcare worker with PCR-confirmed SARS-CoV-2 infection or an uninfected control (not recorded which). The donor label of this sample is uncertain. This receptor carries the CDR3 CASSQDGTSPSLQETQYF. The DNA sequence is as follows: TGTGCCAGCAGCCAAGATGGGACTAGCCCGTCACTCCAAGAGACCCAGTACTTC.